This T cell receptor beta chain was sequenced in a study of response to subunit inactivated influenza vaccine. Broader study findings: Every seasonal influenza vaccination brings in few new T cells, the authors suggested.

From the RT-PCR reads, TCRdb called clonotypes with MiXCR, one entry per CDR3 protein. The table has 500,000 to 600,000 distinct CDR3 sequences, 13% to 15% seen once. To note about this clonotype: Its antigen remains unidentified.

Sequencing used PBMCs from blood, obtained 11 to 12 days after vaccination. The TCR sequence derives from a man aged 45 to 65 who received an inactivated influenza vaccine.

This CDR3 is CASSFGVGNTEAFF. CDR3 DNA sequence: TGTGCCAGCAGCTTCGGGGTCGGGAACACTGAAGCTTTCTTT. V and J are TRBV5-6 and TRBJ1-1; D not certain. The germline V gene encodes CDR1 SGHDT and CDR2 YYEEEE. The CDR3 has 14 residues. Trimming cost V 2 bases and J 1 base, with 9 bases left between them.